This note documents a single TCR beta chain sequence. This record comes from a study of cytomegalovirus exposure and HLA in healthy donors. PCR amplification relied on 60 Vbeta primers (plus 13 Jbeta primers). Data came from immunoSEQ multiplex PCR; TCRdb stores just in-frame clones and leaves some out. The top ten hold around 3.2% of the sample, which has about 150,000 clones, over 70% seen once. The origin of this receptor is a woman in her forties or fifties in good health and CMV-seropositive. The sequenced material came from PBMCs.

The CDR3 protein is CASSTLGQLNTEAFF. In DNA, the CDR3 is TGTGCCAGTAGTACCCTCGGACAGCTTAACACTGAAGCTTTCTTT. The chain uses TRBV19 and TRBJ1-1; TRBD1 might be the D (6 bases). The ends were cut back, 4 bases at V and 2 bases at J, with 14 bases in the middle. Germline CDR1 is LNHDA and CDR2 is SQIVND (reference sequence). CDR3 length: 15 amino acids.